This T cell receptor beta chain appears in the sequencing data of a study of blood T cell repertoires in COVID-19. About the research overall: Both acute and convalescent COVID-19 samples were obtained from the United States, Italy and Spain. In each case, the material was cDNA or gDNA derived from T cells, B-cell-depleted T cells, or PBMCs.

Trimming left V 2 bases short and J 0 bases short, with 11 bases between. The CDR3 has 15 amino acids. Per the germline V gene, CDR1 is MNHNY and CDR2 is SVGAGI (reference sequence). Per the study methods: Amplification from reference gene primers served as the basis for estimated nucleated cell counts. TCRdb keeps only in-frame clones here, not all; method: immunoSEQ multiplex PCR. Clonal size and the V and J genes are those of that table, whereas D and trimming came from the DNA. The sample holds under 90,000 clones, approximately 90% seen once. This clonotype was sampled from a man aged 55 to 69 with acute or convalescent COVID-19. The sequenced material came from peripheral blood. The chain employs TRBV6-6 and TRBJ2-7, with D possibly matching TRBD2 (7 bases). The CDR3 DNA sequence: TGTGCCAGCAGTTACATAGGGGGGGCCTCCTACGAGCAGTACTTC. This sequence encodes CASSYIGGASYEQYF.